These 32 T cell receptor beta chains share one sample of origin, sequenced in a study of blood T cells in healthy people across ages. A J-beta primer mix and a sample-barcoded 5' primer were used in a second PCR of about 7 to 12 cycles. From the 5' RACE reads, TCRdb called clonotypes with MiXCR, one entry per CDR3 protein. This sample has around 1.5 million distinct CDR3 sequences; around 59% occur once, and the top ten carry over 6.5%. Sample: blood. The source of these receptors is a man in his late teens or twenties in good health.

This clonotype has more than one count but fewer than ten. The chain has TRBV7-9 and TRBJ1-2; D unclear. Trimming pared 4 bases from V and 2 bases from J, leaving 14 bases between. This CDR3 spans 15 amino acids. Germline V gene lookup returns CDR1 SEHNR and CDR2 FQNEAQ (reference sequence). The chain's CDR3 is CASSSTEKLNYGYTF. CDR3 DNA: TGTGCCAGCAGCTCCACAGAAAAACTCAACTATGGCTACACCTTC.

The rearrangement uses TRBV21-1 and TRBJ1-5; TRBD1 is the table's D call and was not checked against the DNA. TRBV21-1 is labeled a pseudogene. The CDR3 has 12 amino acids. The CDR3 is CASSKGSPTQHF. The DNA of the CDR3 is TGTGCCAGCAGCAAGGGCAGCCCGACCCAGCATTTT.

In this sample, this clonotype turned up a few times. This rearrangement joins TRBV20-1 to TRBJ1-2; TRBD1 aligns across 8 bases. The CDR3 consists of 14 residues. Germline V CDR1 and CDR2: DFQATT, SNEGSKA (reference sequence). With V trimmed by 3 bases and J by 2 bases, 5 bases remained unmatched. The CDR3 bases are TGCAGTGCTAGGGTTGGACAGGGAAACTATGGCTACACCTTC. Translated: CSARVGQGNYGYTF.

The gene calls are TRBV4-3 and TRBJ2-4, with D possibly TRBD2 on 5 matching bases. V shed 1 base and J shed 0 bases, with 10 bases lying between them. CDR3 size: 16 residues. CDR1 and CDR2 from the germline V gene are LGHNA and YSLEER. CDR3 loop: CASSQGRGLAKNIQYF. In nucleotides, the CDR3 is TGCGCCAGCAGCCAAGGTAGAGGACTAGCCAAAAACATTCAGTACTTC.

J is TRBJ2-3 and V is TRBV6-1, with D tentatively TRBD2 (5 bases). Trimming removed 6 bases from V and 2 bases from J, with 18 bases in between. The CDR3 spans 16 residues. CDR1 MNHNS and CDR2 SASEGT come from the germline V gene. The CDR3 sequence: CASSPRVASPTDTQYF. CDR3 DNA sequence: TGTGCCAGCAGCCCGAGGGTAGCTAGTCCCACAGATACGCAGTATTTT.

CDR3 region: CSACGQGRTDTQYF. CDR3 coding DNA: TGCAGTGCCTGTGGACAGGGTCGCACAGATACGCAGTATTTT. The rearrangement joins TRBV20-1 to TRBJ2-3, with 8 bases matching TRBD1. After removal of 6 bases from V and 1 base from J, the junction contained 6 bases not matched to a gene. Germline assignment: CDR1 DFQATT and CDR2 SNEGSKA (reference sequence). This CDR3 has 14 residues.

The rearrangement joins TRBV7-2 to TRBJ2-3; the match to TRBD2 covers 12 bases. Germline trimming cut 4 bases from V and 2 bases from J; bases unmatched to any gene: 4. The CDR3 sequence is 16 residues long. Germline CDR1 and CDR2: SGHTA and FQGNSA. CDR3 sequence: CASSSGLAGYTDTQYF. DNA of the CDR3: TGTGCCAGCAGCTCAGGACTAGCGGGGTACACAGATACGCAGTATTTT.

This chain connects TRBV20-1 to TRBJ2-1; TRBD2 might be the D (6 bases). V lost 6 bases to trimming and J lost 8 bases, with 20 bases between them. CDR3 length: 14 residues. Looked up from germline, CDR1 is DFQATT and CDR2 is SNEGSKA (reference sequence). CDR3 sequence: CSATGLSYLHEQFF. As DNA, the CDR3 is TGCAGTGCCACGGGACTCAGTTATCTCCATGAGCAGTTCTTC.

This clonotype has just a few counts. The chain uses TRBV9 and TRBJ2-7; 9 bases match TRBD1. V shed 4 bases, J shed 3 bases, and the junction held 8 bases outside the gene matches. This CDR3 contains 15 residues. The V gene's germline CDR1 is SGDLS and CDR2 YYNGEE. The CDR3, as DNA: TGTGCCAGCAGCCAGGGACAGGGAAGGTTCTACGAGCAGTACTTC. It codes for CASSQGQGRFYEQYF.

The rearrangement joins TRBV28 to TRBJ1-5; D might be TRBD1 (6 bases). Germline CDR1 and CDR2: MDHEN and SYDVKM. The V end lost 4 bases, the J end lost 4 bases, and 11 bases lay between the germline ends. The CDR3 contains 14 residues. CDR3 sequence reads: CASSSRQANQPQHF. In nucleotides, the CDR3 is TGTGCCAGCAGTTCCCGACAGGCTAATCAGCCCCAGCATTTT.

V gene TRBV27 combines with J gene TRBJ2-3; 9 bases align to TRBD2. This CDR3 is built from 17 residues. The germline gives CDR1 MNHEY, CDR2 SMNVEV (reference sequence). V shed 5 bases and J 4 bases; nucleotides not matched to a gene: 13. CDR3 in DNA: TGTGCCAGCAGTCCCTTCGTGAGCGGGAGGACGCCAGATACGCAGTATTTT. Amino acids: CASSPFVSGRTPDTQYF.

The rearrangement links TRBV20-1 to TRBJ2-1; TRBD2 aligns across 13 bases. The CDR3 has 16 residues. Germline V CDR1 and CDR2: DFQATT, SNEGSKA (reference sequence). Germline trimming cut 6 bases from V and 1 base from J; bases unmatched to any gene: 6. The CDR3 bases are TGCAGTGCCCTACGGACTAGCGGGGGTTCCTACAATGAGCAGTTCTTC. Amino acid sequence: CSALRTSGGSYNEQFF.

This chain joins TRBV20-1 and TRBJ2-7; either TRBD1 or TRBD2 may supply D (5 bases each). Germline CDR1 and CDR2: DFQATT and SNEGSKA (reference sequence). Trimming stripped 2 bases from V and 6 bases from J, with 8 bases between. The CDR3 contains 11 residues. The CDR3 reads CSARWGCEQYF. The CDR3, as DNA: TGCAGTGCTAGATGGGGGTGCGAGCAGTACTTC.

The gene calls are TRBV7-8 and TRBJ1-1; perhaps TRBD1 as D (5 bases). The germline gives CDR1 SGHVS, CDR2 FQNEAQ. Trimming cost V 7 bases and J 1 base, with 19 bases left between them. The CDR3 sequence is 16 residues long. The CDR3 sequence is CASIPLGREGNTEAFF. The DNA of the CDR3 is TGTGCCAGCATCCCTTTGGGCAGGGAGGGGAACACTGAAGCTTTCTTT.

J is TRBJ2-5 and V is TRBV7-2, with a tentative D call TRBD1 (6 bases). V was pared by 4 bases and J by 4 bases, with 13 bases between. The CDR3 consists of 14 residues. Germline assignment: CDR1 SGHTA and CDR2 FQGNSA. CDR3 DNA sequence: TGTGCCAGCAGCTCGAACAGGGCGGGAGAGACCCAGTACTTC. Translating it yields CASSSNRAGETQYF.

The chain links TRBV20-1 to TRBJ2-5; no firm D call. With the DNA end fitting TRBJ2-7 better, the J assignment may be wrong. There are 14 residues in the CDR3. Germline V gives CDR1 DFQATT, CDR2 SNEGSKA (reference sequence). Written as DNA, the CDR3 is TGCAGTGCCCGGTATGACCGGATTCTGGACGAGCAGTACTTC. Residues: CSARYDRILDEQYF.

This chain connects TRBV7-2 to TRBJ2-7; TRBD2 matches 11 bases. CDR3 size: 17 residues. V was clipped by 2 bases and J by 1 base; unmatched bases: 7. CDR1 SGHTA and CDR2 FQGNSA come from the germline V gene. CDR3 sequence (DNA): TGTGCCAGCAGCTTACGGGCTAGCGGGGGGCCATCCTACGAGCAGTACTTC. Translating gives CASSLRASGGPSYEQYF.

This rearrangement joins TRBV4-3 to TRBJ1-4, with a weak D call TRBD1 (5 bases). The germline V gene encodes CDR1 LGHNA and CDR2 YSLEER. The CDR3 totals 14 residues. V was shortened by 4 bases and J by 8 bases, with 14 bases between the two germline ends. In DNA, the CDR3 is TGCGCCAGCAGCCGACAGCTCATACAAGAAAAACTGTTTTTT. It specifies CASSRQLIQEKLFF.

The chain links TRBV7-2 to TRBJ2-3, with TRBD1 identical over 7 bases. V lost 4 bases to trimming and J lost 7 bases; unmatched junction nucleotides: 5. CDR3 size: 13 residues. Germline values: CDR1 SGHTA, CDR2 FQGNSA. In nucleotides, the CDR3 is TGTGCCAGCAGCTCACTCAGGGGGAATACGCAGTATTTT. As protein: CASSSLRGNTQYF.

This chain uses TRBV10-3 with TRBJ2-3, with no clear D. Per the germline V gene, CDR1 is ENHRY and CDR2 is SYGVKD. Trimming removed 8 bases at V and 6 bases at J, with 12 bases between. The CDR3 has 12 residues. CDR3 sequence reads: CAIGDSGDTQYF. Written as DNA, the CDR3 is TGTGCCATCGGCGACTCCGGGGATACGCAGTATTTT.

This clonotype was observed a few times. The V and J genes are TRBV11-2 and TRBJ2-7, with 7 bases matching TRBD2. Germline CDR1 SGHAT, CDR2 FQNNGV. Trimming took 5 bases from V and 8 from J; bases not matched to a gene: 6. The CDR3 length is 12 residues. This CDR3 reads CASSHGRSQQYF. The CDR3 DNA follows: TGTGCCAGCAGCCACGGGAGGAGCCAGCAGTACTTC.

The chain has TRBV4-1 and TRBJ2-4; TRBD1 matches at 9 bases. The J call may be mistaken, given a closer DNA end match to TRBJ2-7. The CDR3 contains 14 residues. Per germline, CDR1 MGHRA and CDR2 YSYEKL. DNA for the CDR3: TGCGCCAGCAGTCAAACAGGGGGCACGTTCGAGCAGTACTTC. Its translation: CASSQTGGTFEQYF.

The chain has TRBV6-1 and TRBJ2-5, with D perhaps TRBD2 (6 bases). Trimming removed 1 base from V and 5 bases from J, with 17 bases in between. The CDR3 loop spans 16 amino acids. CDR1 and CDR2 from the germline V gene are MNHNS and SASEGT. The CDR3 DNA is TGTGCCAGCAGTGAAGATGGGCGCCGTGGGGGGGAGACCCAGTACTTC. It specifies CASSEDGRRGGETQYF.

The chain carries TRBV18 and TRBJ2-1; 9 bases agree with TRBD2. Germline CDR1 KGHSH, CDR2 LQKENI. J was trimmed by 4 bases and V by 3 bases; bases with no gene match: 4. CDR3 size: 15 residues. The chain's CDR3 is CASSPSGSFYNEQFF. The CDR3, as DNA: TGTGCCAGCTCACCTAGCGGGAGCTTTTACAATGAGCAGTTCTTC.

This clonotype was found a few times. The junction and the germline gene differ at one end; a read error may be behind it. The V gene is TRBV6-5, the J gene TRBJ1-2; weak D call: TRBD1 (6 bases). The germline V gene has CDR1 MNHEY and CDR2 SVGAGI. The CDR3 runs 15 residues. The CDR3 sequence: CAGSYFPGDNYGYTF. The CDR3 bases are TGTGCCGGCAGTTACTTCCCAGGGGATAACTATGGCTACACCTTC.

V is TRBV9 and J is TRBJ1-2; no clear D gene. Germline CDR1 is SGDLS and CDR2 is YYNGEE. The V end was cut by 3 bases, the J end by 7 bases, with 13 bases between. The CDR3 contains 13 residues. This CDR3 reads CASSGGLQRGYTF. The CDR3 DNA reads as TGTGCCAGCAGCGGAGGGCTTCAGCGTGGCTACACCTTC.

This clonotype was seen a few times. The V gene is TRBV3-1, the J gene TRBJ2-3; D remains ambiguous. The germline V gene encodes CDR1 LGHDT and CDR2 YNNKEL (reference sequence). The CDR3 consists of 14 residues. The V end lost 0 bases, the J end lost 2 bases, and 6 bases lay between the germline ends. The CDR3 loop reads CASSQEVYTDTQYF. The CDR3 DNA follows: TGTGCCAGCAGCCAAGAGGTGTACACAGATACGCAGTATTTT.

The chain has TRBV27 and TRBJ1-1; 9 bases map to TRBD1. Unmatched junction bases numbered 5, after V lost 4 bases and J lost 2 bases. The CDR3 extends over 15 amino acids. Germline loops: CDR1 MNHEY, CDR2 SMNVEV (reference sequence). The CDR3 nucleotides are TGTGCCAGCAGTTCTCGACAGGGGGTAAACACTGAAGCTTTCTTT. It is translated as CASSSRQGVNTEAFF.

This clonotype has a handful of counts. This chain connects TRBV5-1 to TRBJ2-7, with 9 bases aligning to TRBD1. After removal of 3 bases from V and 5 bases from J, the junction contained 12 bases not matched to a gene. CDR3 length: 16 amino acids. CDR1 is SGHRS and CDR2 is YFSETQ in the germline V gene. The CDR3 DNA reads TGCGCCAGCAGCTCCCGAGAGGGGGGACAGGGCAACGAGCAGTACTTC. This translates into CASSSREGGQGNEQYF.

The gene calls are TRBV4-1 and TRBJ2-4; possibly TRBD1 or TRBD2 for D (5 bases each). The closer fit of TRBJ2-7 to the DNA end suggests the J call may be wrong. The CDR3 is 15 residues long. CDR1 MGHRA and CDR2 YSYEKL come from the germline V gene. CDR3: CASSQVAGTSDEQYF. The CDR3 DNA sequence: TGCGCCAGCAGCCAAGTCGCCGGGACCTCGGACGAGCAGTACTTC.

V gene TRBV2 combines with J gene TRBJ2-6; D possibly uses TRBD1 or TRBD2 (5 bases each). The CDR3 has 13 amino acids. The germline V gene encodes CDR1 SNHLY and CDR2 FYNNEI. V was pared by 6 bases and J by 8 bases, with 11 bases between. CDR3 in amino acids: CASRGTGTNVLTF. DNA of the CDR3: TGTGCCAGCAGGGGGACGGGCACCAACGTCCTGACTTTC. Full variable domain (missing parts from reference TRBV2 and TRBJ2-6): EPEVTQTPSHQVTQMGQEVILRCVPISNHLYFYWYRQILGQKVEFLVSFYNNEISEKSEIFDDQFSVERPDGSNFTLKIRSTKLEDSAMYFCASRGTGTNVLTFGAGSRLTVL.

This chain joins TRBV4-1 and TRBJ2-5, with D possibly matching TRBD2 (6 bases). Germline V gives CDR1 MGHRA, CDR2 YSYEKL. The CDR3 consists of 14 residues. V lost 0 bases to trimming and J lost 4 bases, with 9 bases between them. CDR3 DNA sequence: TGCGCCAGCAGCCAAGAGAGGGACTTAGAGACCCAGTACTTC. As protein: CASSQERDLETQYF.